The 24 T cell receptor beta chains below were found in one sample sequenced in a study of blood T cell repertoires in COVID-19 (dated by TCRdb to 2020 to 2022). Library preparation employed the immunoSEQ multiplex PCR assay. Sourced from immuneACCESS, this table was stored by TCRdb with only in-frame sequences that have V and J called. A share of the clones is absent; for the studies checked, an unresolved V gene accounts for under half, and the remainder has no known explanation. The sample has 150,000 or so clones on record, roughly 84% of them singletons. The ten largest clones add up to roughly 18% of the sample. The specimen was PBMCs or T cells enriched from blood (not recorded which). The receptors stem from a man aged 55-75 years who had recovered from COVID-19.

The genes are TRBV4-1 and TRBJ1-4; D unclear. The ends were cut back, 0 bases at V and 0 bases at J, with 11 bases in the middle. Per germline, CDR1 MGHRA and CDR2 YSYEKL. The CDR3 covers 17 residues. Here the CDR3 reads CASSQEGYSATNEKLFF. DNA of the CDR3: TGCGCCAGCAGCCAAGAGGGCTACTCTGCAACTAATGAAAAACTGTTTTTT.

The chain employs TRBV7-2 and TRBJ1-2, with D unresolved. Germline CDR1 reads SGHTA; CDR2 reads FQGNSA. CDR3 size: 13 residues. The V gene lost 2 bases and the J gene lost 6 bases, with 10 bases spanning the gap. The CDR3: CASSLKAGHGYTF. CDR3 DNA sequence: TGTGCCAGCAGCTTAAAGGCAGGCCATGGCTACACCTTC. The full variable domain, in which reference TRBV7-2 and TRBJ1-2 provide the parts outside the CDR3, is GAGVSQSPSNKVTEKGKDVELRCDPISGHTALYWYRQSLGQGLEFLIYFQGNSAPDKSGLPSDRFSAERTGGSVSTLTIQRTQQEDSAVYLCASSLKAGHGYTFGSGTRLTVV.

The chain joins TRBV5-4 to TRBJ1-1; no clear D gene. CDR3 length: 13 amino acids. Germline V gene sequence: CDR1 SGHNT, CDR2 YYREEE (reference sequence). V was pared by 4 bases and J by 1 base, with 8 bases between. The CDR3 DNA sequence: TGTGCCAGCAGCCAAGCTAGGAACACTGAAGCTTTCTTT. Its protein is CASSQARNTEAFF.

This chain's CDR3 is CASSVGNGNRPETQYF. In DNA form, the CDR3 reads TGTGCCAGCAGCGTAGGTAATGGAAACAGGCCAGAGACCCAGTACTTC. J is TRBJ2-5 and V is TRBV9, with D possibly TRBD1 on 5 matching bases. The CDR3 runs 16 residues. Trimming pared 0 bases from V and 4 bases from J, leaving 16 bases between. Germline CDR1 SGDLS, CDR2 YYNGEE.

The V gene is TRBV9, the J gene TRBJ1-1, with 7 nucleotides matching TRBD1. V trimming: 6 bases; J trimming: 0 bases; junction bases outside the gene matches: 14. The CDR3 is made up of 17 amino acids. Germline V gene lookup returns CDR1 SGDLS and CDR2 YYNGEE. CDR3 in DNA: TGTGCCAGCACGCGGTGGACAGGAGCCGCTATGAACACTGAAGCTTTCTTT. Translated: CASTRWTGAAMNTEAFF.

This clone was counted once. This chain connects TRBV10-3 to TRBJ1-2; 11 nucleotides match TRBD1. After removal of 6 bases from V and 2 bases from J, the junction contained 2 bases not matched to a gene. The germline gives CDR1 ENHRY, CDR2 SYGVKD. The CDR3 totals 14 residues. CDR3 DNA: TGTGCCATCAGGGGGGACAGGGGGAACTATGGCTACACCTTC. It is translated as CAIRGDRGNYGYTF.

The chain joins TRBV11-3 to TRBJ1-1; weak D call: TRBD1 (6 bases). Germline V gene data show CDR1 as SGHNT and CDR2 as YENEEA. This CDR3 is built from 13 residues. The V gene lost 5 bases and the J gene lost 2 bases, with 9 bases spanning the gap. The CDR3 region has the DNA TGTGCCAGCAGCCTACAGGGTAACACTGAAGCTTTCTTT. Protein: CASSLQGNTEAFF.

The rearrangement joins TRBV10-1 to TRBJ2-7; 8 bases agree with TRBD1. Trimming removed 8 bases from V and 2 bases from J; junction bases left unmatched: 8. Germline values: CDR1 WNHNN, CDR2 SYGVQD (reference sequence). This CDR3 spans 14 amino acids. DNA of the CDR3: TGCGCCAGCCGCCCGGGACAGGCCACCTACGAGCAGTACTTC. It codes for CASRPGQATYEQYF.

The gene calls are TRBV7-2 and TRBJ1-1, with 8 bases aligning to TRBD1. Germline CDR1 and CDR2: SGHTA and FQGNSA. After removal of 5 bases from V and 8 bases from J, the junction contained 10 bases not matched to a gene. This CDR3 has 14 amino acids. The CDR3 spells CASSPQGALIEAFF. The CDR3 DNA follows: TGTGCCAGCAGCCCCCAGGGGGCCCTCATAGAAGCTTTCTTT.

The V call is TRBV19, the J call TRBJ2-7; possibly TRBD2 for D (6 bases). The CDR3 runs 14 residues. V lost 3 bases to trimming and J lost 4 bases, with 13 bases between them. CDR1 is LNHDA, CDR2 SQIVND, per germline (reference sequence). Written as DNA, the CDR3 is TGTGCCAGTAGTATGTCCGGGGGTAGGTACGAGCAGTACTTC. It is translated as CASSMSGGRYEQYF.

The chain uses TRBV19 and TRBJ1-1, with D possibly being TRBD1 (6 bases). This CDR3 spans 15 amino acids. The germline CDR1 and CDR2 sequences are LNHDA and SQIVND (reference sequence). Deletions cut 5 bases from V and 1 base from J, with 14 bases between. The CDR3 spells CASSRTGTPNTEAFF. DNA for the CDR3: TGTGCCAGTAGTCGAACCGGGACACCGAACACTGAAGCTTTCTTT.

The rearrangement joins TRBV28 to TRBJ2-2, with 9 bases fitting TRBD1. Trimming took 3 bases from V and 2 from J; bases not matched to a gene: 4. The V gene's germline CDR1 is MDHEN and CDR2 SYDVKM. The CDR3 runs to 16 residues. CDR3 sequence: CASSFRGQGNTGELFF. CDR3 coding DNA: TGTGCCAGCAGTTTTCGGGGACAGGGAAACACCGGGGAGCTGTTTTTT. The full variable domain, completed using reference TRBV28 and TRBJ2-2, is DVKVTQSSRYLVKRTGEKVFLECVQDMDHENMFWYRQDPGLGLRLIYFSYDVKMKEKGDIPEGYSVSREKKERFSLILESASTNQTSMYLCASSFRGQGNTGELFFGEGSRLTVL.

This chain links TRBV28 with TRBJ1-1, with 7 bases fitting TRBD1. This CDR3 has 15 amino acids. Looked up from germline, CDR1 is MDHEN and CDR2 is SYDVKM. After removal of 5 bases from V and 0 bases from J, the junction contained 6 bases not matched to a gene. The CDR3 bases are TGTGCCAGCAGTCAGACAGGGTCCATGAACACTGAAGCTTTCTTT. Protein sequence: CASSQTGSMNTEAFF.

V and J are TRBV6-5 and TRBJ2-5; 8 bases are shared with TRBD2. After removal of 6 bases from V and 4 bases from J, the junction contained 7 bases not matched to a gene. This CDR3 has 14 amino acids. The V gene's germline CDR1 is MNHEY and CDR2 SVGAGI. The CDR3 loop reads CASREGTSRETQYF. The CDR3 DNA sequence: TGTGCCAGCAGGGAGGGGACTAGTCGAGAGACCCAGTACTTC.

The rearrangement uses TRBV5-1 and TRBJ2-7; tentatively, D is TRBD1 (5 bases). Germline V gene data show CDR1 as SGHRS and CDR2 as YFSETQ. CDR3 length equals 14 residues. The V end was cut by 3 bases, the J end by 5 bases, with 15 bases between. The CDR3 DNA follows: TGCGCCAGCAGCTCGATGACAGTTCCCCACGAGCAGTACTTC. It is translated as CASSSMTVPHEQYF.

This chain connects TRBV13 to TRBJ2-1; 9 bases agree with TRBD2. The CDR3 runs to 16 residues. CDR1 PRHDT and CDR2 FYEKMQ come from the germline V gene (reference sequence). Trimming at V came to 5 bases and at J to 10 bases, leaving 15 bases not matched to a gene. The CDR3 sequence is CASSIESGRYVDEQFF. The CDR3 DNA follows: TGTGCCAGCAGCATTGAAAGCGGGAGGTATGTTGACGAGCAGTTCTTC.

J is TRBJ2-3 and V is TRBV5-6; D may be TRBD2 (6 bases). The CDR3 extends over 12 amino acids. V lost 3 bases and J lost 4, with 6 bases in between. Germline V gene sequence: CDR1 SGHDT, CDR2 YYEEEE. CDR3 protein: CASSWGADTQYF. CDR3 nucleotide sequence: TGTGCCAGCAGCTGGGGGGCAGATACGCAGTATTTT.

The CDR3 loop reads CASSFMRESTDTQYF. The DNA of the CDR3 is TGCGCCAGCAGCTTTATGCGGGAGAGTACAGATACGCAGTATTTT. The V call is TRBV5-1, the J call TRBJ2-3; TRBD2 agrees at 7 bases. V lost 2 bases, J lost 3 bases, and 6 bases stayed unmatched. Germline CDR1 and CDR2: SGHRS and YFSETQ. The CDR3 runs 15 residues.

The V call is TRBV9, the J call TRBJ2-7; no definite D call. There are 13 residues in the CDR3. Germline loops: CDR1 SGDLS, CDR2 YYNGEE. V was pared by 2 bases and J by 3 bases, with 9 bases between. CDR3 in DNA: TGTGCCAGCAGCGTCGGCAGGAACTACGAGCAGTACTTC. The encoded protein is CASSVGRNYEQYF.

This clone was detected a few times. This chain uses TRBV4-2 with TRBJ2-7; 7 bases match TRBD1. CDR1 and CDR2 from the germline V gene are LGHNA and YNFKEQ. This CDR3 spans 16 amino acids. V was clipped by 4 bases and J by 4 bases; unmatched bases: 13. DNA of the CDR3: TGTGCCAGCAGCCGTCGGACAGGTTTTTCCGAATACGAGCAGTACTTC. It yields the protein CASSRRTGFSEYEQYF.

The CDR3 DNA sequence: TGCGCCAGCAGCTTCGGGACTAGCGAACGCACCGGGGAGCTGTTTTTT. Protein sequence: CASSFGTSERTGELFF. The gene calls are TRBV5-1 and TRBJ2-2; 10 bases align to TRBD2. Trimming at V came to 2 bases and at J to 4 bases, leaving 5 bases not matched to a gene. Germline lookup yields CDR1 SGHRS and CDR2 YFSETQ. The CDR3 loop spans 16 amino acids. Drawing the rest from reference TRBV5-1 and TRBJ2-2, the complete variable domain is KAGVTQTPRYLIKTRGQQVTLSCSPISGHRSVSWYQQTPGQGLQFLFEYFSETQRNKGNFPGRFSGRQFSNSRSEMNVSTLELGDSALYLCASSFGTSERTGELFFGEGSRLTVL.

Only a few counts were recorded for this clone. The chain has TRBV13 and TRBJ1-4; 9 bases agree with TRBD1. Germline V gene sequence: CDR1 PRHDT, CDR2 FYEKMQ (reference sequence). The junction had 5 bases not matched to a gene; V was cut back by 2 bases and J by 4 bases. CDR3 size: 16 residues. CDR3 coding DNA: TGTGCCAGCAGCTTAACAGGGGGCGCGTATAATGAAAAACTGTTTTTT. Amino acids: CASSLTGGAYNEKLFF.

V and J are TRBV9 and TRBJ2-3; TRBD1 aligns across 10 bases. Trimming cost V 0 bases and J 3 bases; bases outside gene matches: 4. CDR1 and CDR2 (germline): SGDLS, YYNGEE. CDR3 length: 16 residues. The CDR3 loop is CASSVEGTGATDTQYF. The CDR3 DNA is TGTGCCAGCAGCGTAGAGGGGACAGGGGCAACAGATACGCAGTATTTT.

The CDR3 reads CASSSGEKANEKLFF. The CDR3 region has the DNA TGTGCCAGCAGCTCTGGAGAGAAGGCTAATGAAAAACTGTTTTTT. The rearrangement uses TRBV7-9 and TRBJ1-4; D not certain. Trimming removed 4 bases at V and 3 bases at J, with 12 bases between. The CDR3 spans 15 residues. Germline CDR1 SEHNR, CDR2 FQNEAQ (reference sequence).